This T cell receptor beta chain appears in the sequencing data of a study of OX40 agonist ivuxolimab in advanced cancers. The V gene end was trimmed by 8 bases and the J gene end by 0 bases; junction bases not matched to a gene: 8. This CDR3 contains 15 residues. Germline CDR1 reads MDHEN; CDR2 reads SYDVKM. Generated by immunoSEQ multiplex PCR, the TCRdb table keeps only in-frame clones and is missing some. This sample has 50,000 to 65,000 clones, with about nine tenths found just once. The chain has TRBV28 and TRBJ1-1, with 8 bases that match TRBD1. This TCR came from an adult with an advanced solid tumor such as melanoma, head and neck, liver or kidney cancer. Sample: CD4+ or CD8+ T cells sorted from blood, taken in a trial of the OX40 agonist ivuxolimab. CDR3 protein: CASYQGARMNTEAFF. The CDR3 bases are TGTGCCAGCTATCAGGGGGCTAGGATGAACACTGAAGCTTTCTTT.